The T cell receptor (beta chain) described here comes from a study of blood T cell repertoires in COVID-19. Study overall: The analysed material was cDNA or gDNA that came from T cells, B-cell-depleted T cells, or PBMCs.

This CDR3 region has 15 residues. Trimming stripped 4 bases from V and 4 bases from J, with 18 bases between. CDR1 SGHRS and CDR2 YFSETQ come from the germline V gene. Using immunoSEQ multiplex PCR, the repertoire was profiled, and TCRdb retains in-frame clones only, with some absent. Of about 94,000 clones listed, about four fifths were seen once; the top ten hold under 20%. V usage is TRBV5-1 and J usage is TRBJ2-7; D is possibly TRBD2 (7 bases). The TCR was taken from a human donor in a cohort sampled during active COVID-19. Sequencing used peripheral blood. CDR3 sequence (DNA): TGCGCCAGCAGCCTGGGAACGGGGGGCCGGTACGAGCAGTACTTC. It is translated as CASSLGTGGRYEQYF.